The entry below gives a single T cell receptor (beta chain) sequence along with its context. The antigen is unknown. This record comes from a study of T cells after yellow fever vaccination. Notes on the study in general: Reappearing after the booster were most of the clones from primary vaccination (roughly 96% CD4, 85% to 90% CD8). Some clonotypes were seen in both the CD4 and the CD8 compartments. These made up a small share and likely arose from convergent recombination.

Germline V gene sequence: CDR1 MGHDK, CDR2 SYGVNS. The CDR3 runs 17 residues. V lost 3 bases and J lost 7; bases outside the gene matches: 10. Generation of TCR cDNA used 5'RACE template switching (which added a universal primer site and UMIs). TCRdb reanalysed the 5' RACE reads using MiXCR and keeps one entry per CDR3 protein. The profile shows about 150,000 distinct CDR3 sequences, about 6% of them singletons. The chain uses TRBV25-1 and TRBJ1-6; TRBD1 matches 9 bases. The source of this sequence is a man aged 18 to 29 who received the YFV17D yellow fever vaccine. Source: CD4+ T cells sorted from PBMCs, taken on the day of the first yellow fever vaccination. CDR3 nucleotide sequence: TGTGCCAGCAGTGAGCCCGACAGGGGGTTAACGAATTCACCCCTCCACTTT. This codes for CASSEPDRGLTNSPLHF.